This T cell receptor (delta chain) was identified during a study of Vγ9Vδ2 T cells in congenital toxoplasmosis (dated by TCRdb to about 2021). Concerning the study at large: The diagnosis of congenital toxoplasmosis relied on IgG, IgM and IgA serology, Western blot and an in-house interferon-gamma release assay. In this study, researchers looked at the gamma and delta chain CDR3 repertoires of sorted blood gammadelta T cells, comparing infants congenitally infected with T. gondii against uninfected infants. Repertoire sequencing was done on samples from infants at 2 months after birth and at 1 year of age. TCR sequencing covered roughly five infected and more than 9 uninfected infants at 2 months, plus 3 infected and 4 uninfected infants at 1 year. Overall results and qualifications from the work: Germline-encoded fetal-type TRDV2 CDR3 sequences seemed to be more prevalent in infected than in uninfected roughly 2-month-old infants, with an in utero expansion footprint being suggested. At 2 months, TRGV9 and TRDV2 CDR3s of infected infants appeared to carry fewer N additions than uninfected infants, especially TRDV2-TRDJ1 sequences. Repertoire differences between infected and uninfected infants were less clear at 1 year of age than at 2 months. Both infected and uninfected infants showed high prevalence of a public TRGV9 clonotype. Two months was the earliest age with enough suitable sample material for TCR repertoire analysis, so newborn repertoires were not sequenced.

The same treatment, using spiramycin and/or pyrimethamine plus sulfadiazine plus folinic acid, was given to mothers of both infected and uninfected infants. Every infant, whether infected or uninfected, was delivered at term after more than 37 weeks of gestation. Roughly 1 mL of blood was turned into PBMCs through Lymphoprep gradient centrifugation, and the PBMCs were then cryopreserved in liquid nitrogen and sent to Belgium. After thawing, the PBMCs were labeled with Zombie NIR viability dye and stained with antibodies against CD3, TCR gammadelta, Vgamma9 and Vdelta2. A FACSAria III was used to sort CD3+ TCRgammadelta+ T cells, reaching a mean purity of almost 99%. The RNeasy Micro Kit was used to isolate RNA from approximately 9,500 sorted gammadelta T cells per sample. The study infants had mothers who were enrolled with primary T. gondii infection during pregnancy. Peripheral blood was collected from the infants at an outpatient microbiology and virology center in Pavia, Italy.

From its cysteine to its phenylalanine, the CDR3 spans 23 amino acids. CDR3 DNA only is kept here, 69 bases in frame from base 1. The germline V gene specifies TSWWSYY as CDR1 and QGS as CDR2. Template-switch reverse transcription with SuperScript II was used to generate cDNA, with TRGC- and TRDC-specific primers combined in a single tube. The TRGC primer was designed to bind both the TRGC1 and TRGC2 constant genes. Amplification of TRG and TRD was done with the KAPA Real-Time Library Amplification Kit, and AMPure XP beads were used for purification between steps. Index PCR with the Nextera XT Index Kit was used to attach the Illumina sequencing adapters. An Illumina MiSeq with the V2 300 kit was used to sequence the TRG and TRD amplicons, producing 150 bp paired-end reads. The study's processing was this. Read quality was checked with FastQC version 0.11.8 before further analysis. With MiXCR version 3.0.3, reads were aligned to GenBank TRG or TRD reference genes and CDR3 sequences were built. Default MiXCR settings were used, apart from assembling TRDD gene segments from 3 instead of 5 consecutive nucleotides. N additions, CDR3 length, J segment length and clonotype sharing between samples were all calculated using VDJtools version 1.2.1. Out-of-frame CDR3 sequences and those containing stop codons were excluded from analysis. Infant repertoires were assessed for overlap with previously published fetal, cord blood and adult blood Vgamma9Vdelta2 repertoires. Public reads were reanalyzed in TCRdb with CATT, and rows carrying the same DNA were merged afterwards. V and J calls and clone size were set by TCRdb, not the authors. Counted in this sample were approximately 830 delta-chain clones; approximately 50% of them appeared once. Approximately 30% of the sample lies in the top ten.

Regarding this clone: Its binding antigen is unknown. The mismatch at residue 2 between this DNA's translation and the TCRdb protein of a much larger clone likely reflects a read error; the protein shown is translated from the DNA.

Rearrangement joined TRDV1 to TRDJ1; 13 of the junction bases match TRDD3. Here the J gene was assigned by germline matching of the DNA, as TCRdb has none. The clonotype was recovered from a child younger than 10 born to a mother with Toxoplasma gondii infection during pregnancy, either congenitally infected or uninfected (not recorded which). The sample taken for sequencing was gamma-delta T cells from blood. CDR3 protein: CSLLVPARVLGDTERLGTDKLIF. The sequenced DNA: TGTTCTCTTCTGGTTCCGGCCAGGGTACTGGGGGATACGGAGCGACTAGGTACCGATAAACTCATCTTT.